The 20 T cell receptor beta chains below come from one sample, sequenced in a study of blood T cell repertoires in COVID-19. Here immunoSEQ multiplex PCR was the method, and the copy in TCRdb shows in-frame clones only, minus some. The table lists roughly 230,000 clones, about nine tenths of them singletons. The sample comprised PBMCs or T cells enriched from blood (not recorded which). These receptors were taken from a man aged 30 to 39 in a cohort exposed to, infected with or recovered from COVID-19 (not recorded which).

CDR3 DNA: TGTGCCAGCAGCTTTCACGGAGTCTCTGGGGCCAACGTCCTGACTTTC. Protein product: CASSFHGVSGANVLTF. The chain links TRBV7-3 to TRBJ2-6; no clear D. The CDR3 has 16 residues. CDR1 and CDR2 (germline): SGHTA, FQGTGA. V lost 3 bases, J lost 0 bases, and 9 bases lay in between.

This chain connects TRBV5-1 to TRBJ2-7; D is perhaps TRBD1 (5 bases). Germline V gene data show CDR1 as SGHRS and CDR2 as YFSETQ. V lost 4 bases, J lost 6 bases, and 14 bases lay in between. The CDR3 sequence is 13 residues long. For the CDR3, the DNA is TGCGCCAGCAGCGTATTTCAGGGCGTCGAGCAGTACTTC. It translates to CASSVFQGVEQYF. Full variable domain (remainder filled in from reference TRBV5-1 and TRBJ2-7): KAGVTQTPRYLIKTRGQQVTLSCSPISGHRSVSWYQQTPGQGLQFLFEYFSETQRNKGNFPGRFSGRQFSNSRSEMNVSTLELGDSALYLCASSVFQGVEQYFGPGTRLTVT.

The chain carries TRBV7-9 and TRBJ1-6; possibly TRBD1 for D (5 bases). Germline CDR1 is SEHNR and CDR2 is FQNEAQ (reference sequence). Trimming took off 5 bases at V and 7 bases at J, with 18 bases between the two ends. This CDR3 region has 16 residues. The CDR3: CASSPPVRGSNSPLHF. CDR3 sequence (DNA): TGTGCCAGCAGCCCCCCGGTCCGGGGGTCCAATTCACCCCTCCACTTT. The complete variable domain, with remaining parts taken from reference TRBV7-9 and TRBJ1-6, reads DTGVSQNPRHKITKRGQNVTFRCDPISEHNRLYWYRQTLGQGPEFLTYFQNEAQLEKSRLLSDRFSAERPKGSFSTLEIQRTEQGDSAMYLCASSPPVRGSNSPLHFGNGTRLTVT.

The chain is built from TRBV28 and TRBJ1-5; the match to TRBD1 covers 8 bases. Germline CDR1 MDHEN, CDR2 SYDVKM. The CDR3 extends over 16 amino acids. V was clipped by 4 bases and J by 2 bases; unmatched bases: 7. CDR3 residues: CASSSVKTGGNQPQHF. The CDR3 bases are TGTGCCAGCAGTTCCGTAAAGACAGGGGGCAATCAGCCCCAGCATTTT.

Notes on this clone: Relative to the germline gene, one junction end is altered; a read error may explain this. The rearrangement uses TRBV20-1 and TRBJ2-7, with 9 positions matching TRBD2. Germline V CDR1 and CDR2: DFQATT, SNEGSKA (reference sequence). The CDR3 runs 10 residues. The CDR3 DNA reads TGCAGTGCCACCCAAGGGACTAGCAACTTC. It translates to CSATQGTSNF.

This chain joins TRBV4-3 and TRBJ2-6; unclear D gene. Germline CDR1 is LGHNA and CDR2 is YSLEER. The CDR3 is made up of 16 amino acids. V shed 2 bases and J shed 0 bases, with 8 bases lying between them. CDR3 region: CASSQQAFSGANVLTF. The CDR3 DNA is TGCGCCAGCAGCCAACAGGCCTTCTCTGGGGCCAACGTCCTGACTTTC.

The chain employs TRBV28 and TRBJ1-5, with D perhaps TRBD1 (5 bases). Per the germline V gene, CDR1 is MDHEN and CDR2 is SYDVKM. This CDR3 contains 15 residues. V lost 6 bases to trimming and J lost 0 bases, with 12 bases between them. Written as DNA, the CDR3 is TGTGCCAGCAGCCCGAGACAGTTTAGCAATCAGCCCCAGCATTTT. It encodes CASSPRQFSNQPQHF.

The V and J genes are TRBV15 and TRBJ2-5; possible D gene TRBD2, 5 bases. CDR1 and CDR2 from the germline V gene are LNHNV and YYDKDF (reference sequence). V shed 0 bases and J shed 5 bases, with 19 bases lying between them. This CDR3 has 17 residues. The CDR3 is CATSRDRVRSAGETQYF. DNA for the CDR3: TGTGCCACCAGCAGAGATAGGGTGAGGTCCGCGGGCGAGACCCAGTACTTC.

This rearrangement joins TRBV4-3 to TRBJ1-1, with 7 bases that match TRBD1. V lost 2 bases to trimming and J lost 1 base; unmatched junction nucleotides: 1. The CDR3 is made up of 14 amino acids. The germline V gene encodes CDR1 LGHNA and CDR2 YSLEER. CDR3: CASSQRQGNTEAFF. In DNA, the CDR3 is TGCGCCAGCAGCCAACGACAGGGGAACACTGAAGCTTTCTTT.

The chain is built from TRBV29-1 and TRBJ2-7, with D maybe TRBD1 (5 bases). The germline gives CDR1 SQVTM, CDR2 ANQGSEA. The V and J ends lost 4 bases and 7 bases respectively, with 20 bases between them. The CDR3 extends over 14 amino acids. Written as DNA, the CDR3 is TGCAGCGTTGCCATACCCCCTGGGGCGGAAGAGCAGTACTTC. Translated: CSVAIPPGAEEQYF.

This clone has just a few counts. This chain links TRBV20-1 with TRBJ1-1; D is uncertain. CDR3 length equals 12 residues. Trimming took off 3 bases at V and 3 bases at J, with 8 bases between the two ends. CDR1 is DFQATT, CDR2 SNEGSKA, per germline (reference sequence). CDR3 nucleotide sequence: TGCAGTGCTAGTGGGCTCGACACTGAAGCTTTCTTT. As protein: CSASGLDTEAFF.

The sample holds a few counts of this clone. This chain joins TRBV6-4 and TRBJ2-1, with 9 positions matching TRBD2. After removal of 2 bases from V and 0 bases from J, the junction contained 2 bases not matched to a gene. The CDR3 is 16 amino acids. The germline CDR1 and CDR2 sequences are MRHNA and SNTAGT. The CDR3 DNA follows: TGTGCCAGCAGTGACCAACTAGCGGGCTCCTACAATGAGCAGTTCTTC. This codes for CASSDQLAGSYNEQFF.

CDR3 sequence reads: CASSPWAYGYTF. CDR3 nucleotides: TGTGCCAGCAGCCCTTGGGCATACGGCTACACCTTC. The V and J genes are TRBV7-9 and TRBJ1-2; D remains ambiguous. Looked up from germline, CDR1 is SEHNR and CDR2 is FQNEAQ (reference sequence). Deletions cut 5 bases from V and 8 bases from J, with 12 bases between. This CDR3 contains 12 residues.

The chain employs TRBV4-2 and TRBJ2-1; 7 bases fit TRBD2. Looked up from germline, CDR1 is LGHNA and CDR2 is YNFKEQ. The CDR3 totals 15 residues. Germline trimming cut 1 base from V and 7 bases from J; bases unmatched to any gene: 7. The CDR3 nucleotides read TGTGCCAGCAGCCAAGGGGCGGGAGTAGGGAATGAGCAGTTCTTC. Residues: CASSQGAGVGNEQFF.

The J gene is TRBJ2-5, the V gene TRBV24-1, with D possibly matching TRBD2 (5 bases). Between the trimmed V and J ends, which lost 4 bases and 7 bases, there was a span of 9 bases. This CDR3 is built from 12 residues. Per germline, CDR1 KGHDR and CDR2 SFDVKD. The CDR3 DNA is TGTGCCACCAGTGAGGCGGGTTGGACCCAGTACTTC. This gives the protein CATSEAGWTQYF.

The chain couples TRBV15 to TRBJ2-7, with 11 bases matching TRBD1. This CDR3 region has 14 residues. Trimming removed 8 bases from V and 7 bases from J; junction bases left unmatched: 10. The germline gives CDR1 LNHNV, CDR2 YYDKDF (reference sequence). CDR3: CATEEGQGAREQYF. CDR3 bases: TGTGCCACCGAGGAAGGACAGGGGGCCCGGGAGCAGTACTTC.

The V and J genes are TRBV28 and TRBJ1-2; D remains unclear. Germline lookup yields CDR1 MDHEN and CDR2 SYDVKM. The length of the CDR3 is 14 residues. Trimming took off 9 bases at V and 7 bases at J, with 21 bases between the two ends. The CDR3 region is CASSVGGPRGGYTF. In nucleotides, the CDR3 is TGTGCCAGTTCCGTGGGTGGCCCGAGAGGTGGCTACACCTTC.

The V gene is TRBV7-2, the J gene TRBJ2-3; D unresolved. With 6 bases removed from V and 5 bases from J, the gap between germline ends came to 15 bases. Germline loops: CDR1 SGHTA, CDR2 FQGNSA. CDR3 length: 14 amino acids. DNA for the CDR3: TGTGCCAGCAGAGGAACCGGAGTAGGAGATACGCAGTATTTT. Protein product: CASRGTGVGDTQYF.

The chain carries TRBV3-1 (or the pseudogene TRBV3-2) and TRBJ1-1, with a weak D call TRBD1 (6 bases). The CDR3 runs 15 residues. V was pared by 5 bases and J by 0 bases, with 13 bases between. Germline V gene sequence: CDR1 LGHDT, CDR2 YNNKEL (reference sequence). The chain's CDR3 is CASSFQGLVNTEAFF. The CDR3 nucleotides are TGTGCCAGCAGCTTTCAGGGGTTGGTGAACACTGAAGCTTTCTTT.

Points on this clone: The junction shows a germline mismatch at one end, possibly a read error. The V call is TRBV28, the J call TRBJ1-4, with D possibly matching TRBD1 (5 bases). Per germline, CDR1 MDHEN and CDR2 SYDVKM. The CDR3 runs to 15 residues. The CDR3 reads CASSLGSGGNGKLFF. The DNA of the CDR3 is TGTGCCAGCAGTTTAGGGAGCGGGGGTAATGGAAAACTGTTTTTT.